These 10 T cell receptor beta chains were sequenced from one sample in a study of shared clonotypes between healthy human individuals. Generated by immunoSEQ multiplex PCR, the TCRdb table keeps only in-frame clones and is missing some. The table includes about 1.1 million clones, 78% detected once. The sample consisted of memory CD4+ T cells from PBMCs. The subset denotes: CD45RA-negative fraction. These receptors all stem from a young man in good health. Some clones in this sample may be carry-over from other donors' samples.

Regarding this clone: The same CDR3 is also encoded by other DNA sequences in this sample. This chain uses TRBV5-4 with TRBJ2-2; D might be TRBD1 (5 bases). The germline CDR1 and CDR2 sequences are SGHNT and YYREEE (reference sequence). Trimming took off 1 base at V and 1 base at J, with 5 bases between the two ends. The CDR3 extends over 14 amino acids. CDR3 amino acids: CASSLRGNTGELFF. The CDR3 region has the DNA TGTGCCAGCAGCTTGAGGGGGAACACCGGGGAGCTGTTTTTT.

The chain combines TRBV4-1 with TRBJ1-2, with D possibly TRBD1 on 6 matching bases. This CDR3 contains 16 residues. Trimming stripped 2 bases from V and 3 bases from J, with 16 bases between. CDR1 is MGHRA and CDR2 is YSYEKL in the germline V gene. CDR3 sequence: CASSQRDNQRDYGYTF. CDR3 DNA: TGCGCCAGCAGCCAAAGGGACAACCAAAGGGACTATGGCTACACCTTC.

The chain uses TRBV11-2 and TRBJ2-5; 7 nucleotides agree with TRBD2. The assigned J gene may be wrong: the sequence end matches TRBJ2-7 better. The CDR3 spans 14 residues. The germline gives CDR1 SGHAT, CDR2 FQNNGV. The CDR3 protein is CASSPLASTYEQYF. The CDR3 DNA reads as TGTGCCAGCAGCCCACTAGCGAGTACCTACGAGCAGTACTTC.

The chain carries TRBV4-2 and TRBJ2-2; 9 bases align to TRBD2. CDR1 LGHNA and CDR2 YNFKEQ come from the germline V gene. V trimming: 0 bases; J trimming: 6 bases; junction bases outside the gene matches: 11. There are 18 residues in the CDR3. The CDR3 loop reads CASSQDNVLAGIPGELFF. The CDR3 DNA follows: TGTGCCAGCAGCCAAGATAACGTGCTAGCGGGAATTCCCGGGGAGCTGTTTTTT.

The gene calls are TRBV14 and TRBJ1-1; possibly TRBD1 for D (5 bases). The germline V gene has CDR1 SGHDN and CDR2 FVKESK. The V gene lost 6 bases and the J gene lost 4 bases, with 15 bases spanning the gap. This CDR3 has 14 amino acids. CDR3 loop: CASRQSAGGTEAFF. The CDR3 DNA follows: TGTGCCAGCAGGCAAAGCGCTGGGGGCACTGAAGCTTTCTTT. The whole variable domain, filled in from reference TRBV14 and TRBJ1-1, reads EAGVTQFPSHSVIEKGQTVTLRCDPISGHDNLYWYRRVMGKEIKFLLHFVKESKQDESGMPNNRFLAERTGGTYSTLKVQPAELEDSGVYFCASRQSAGGTEAFFGQGTRLTVV.

The rearrangement links TRBV5-4 to TRBJ2-3, with 12 nucleotides matching TRBD2. Germline CDR1 reads SGHNT; CDR2 reads YYREEE (reference sequence). The length of the CDR3 is 16 residues. The trim removed 4 bases at V and 0 bases at J, leaving 3 bases unmatched. CDR3 protein: CASSRGTSGSTDTQYF. CDR3 DNA: TGTGCCAGCAGCCGCGGGACTAGCGGGAGCACAGATACGCAGTATTTT.

V is TRBV2 and J is TRBJ2-5; 8 positions agree with TRBD2. Germline CDR1 is SNHLY and CDR2 is FYNNEI. This CDR3 has 14 residues. V lost 10 bases to trimming and J lost 4 bases; unmatched junction nucleotides: 11. The CDR3 region is CATGRGGYIETQYF. In DNA form, the CDR3 reads TGTGCCACCGGCCGGGGGGGCTACATAGAGACCCAGTACTTC. Together with reference TRBV2 and TRBJ2-5, the CDR3 gives the full variable domain: EPEVTQTPSHQVTQMGQEVILRCVPISNHLYFYWYRQILGQKVEFLVSFYNNEISEKSEIFDDQFSVERPDGSNFTLKIRSTKLEDSAMYFCATGRGGYIETQYFGPGTRLLVL.

The V gene is TRBV5-4, the J gene TRBJ2-5; 10 bases are shared with TRBD2. Germline lookup yields CDR1 SGHNT and CDR2 YYREEE (reference sequence). The CDR3 loop spans 17 amino acids. V lost 2 bases to trimming and J lost 4 bases; unmatched junction nucleotides: 11. CDR3 in amino acids: CASSFLTSGEGRETQYF. The CDR3 DNA sequence: TGTGCCAGCAGCTTTCTTACTAGCGGGGAGGGGAGAGAGACCCAGTACTTC. The whole variable domain, remainder taken from reference TRBV5-4 and TRBJ2-5, is ETGVTQSPTHLIKTRGQQVTLRCSSQSGHNTVSWYQQALGQGPQFIFQYYREEENGRGNFPPRFSGLQFPNYSSELNVNALELDDSALYLCASSFLTSGEGRETQYFGPGTRLLVL.

V gene TRBV11-2 combines with J gene TRBJ2-5, with 7 bases aligning to TRBD2. Trimming took 1 base from V and 4 from J; bases not matched to a gene: 9. Per the germline V gene, CDR1 is SGHAT and CDR2 is FQNNGV. The CDR3 is 16 amino acids. CDR3 region: CASSLGSLGGTETQYF. The CDR3 nucleotides read TGTGCCAGCAGCTTAGGATCCCTGGGAGGGACAGAGACCCAGTACTTC. Full variable domain (remainder filled in from reference TRBV11-2 and TRBJ2-5): EAGVAQSPRYKIIEKRQSVAFWCNPISGHATLYWYQQILGQGPKLLIQFQNNGVVDDSQLPKDRFSAERLKGVDSTLKIQPAKLEDSAVYLCASSLGSLGGTETQYFGPGTRLLVL.

As regards this clone: This same CDR3 is encoded by further DNA sequences in the sample. J is TRBJ2-5 and V is TRBV11-2; the match to TRBD2 covers 8 bases. The CDR3 loop spans 13 amino acids. Per germline, CDR1 SGHAT and CDR2 FQNNGV. The trim removed 3 bases at V and 4 bases at J, leaving 1 base unmatched. CDR3 bases: TGTGCCAGCAGCTTGGGACTAGTAGAGACCCAGTACTTC. Protein sequence: CASSLGLVETQYF.